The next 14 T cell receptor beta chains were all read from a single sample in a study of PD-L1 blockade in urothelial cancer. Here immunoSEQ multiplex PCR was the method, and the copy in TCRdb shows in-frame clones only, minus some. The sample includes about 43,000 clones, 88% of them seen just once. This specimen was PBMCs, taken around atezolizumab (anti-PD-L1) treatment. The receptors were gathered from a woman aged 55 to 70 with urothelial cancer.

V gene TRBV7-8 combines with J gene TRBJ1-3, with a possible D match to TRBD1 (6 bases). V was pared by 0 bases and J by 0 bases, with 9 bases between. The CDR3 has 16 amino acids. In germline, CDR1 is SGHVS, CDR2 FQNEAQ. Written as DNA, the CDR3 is TGTGCCAGCAGCTTAGCGGGGGCAGCCTCTGGAAACACCATATATTTT. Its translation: CASSLAGAASGNTIYF.

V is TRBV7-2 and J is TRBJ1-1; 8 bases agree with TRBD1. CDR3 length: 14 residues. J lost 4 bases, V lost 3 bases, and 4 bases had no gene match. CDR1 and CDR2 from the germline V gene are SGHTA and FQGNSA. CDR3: CASSFDRGGTEAFF. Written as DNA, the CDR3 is TGTGCCAGCAGCTTCGACAGGGGTGGCACTGAAGCTTTCTTT.

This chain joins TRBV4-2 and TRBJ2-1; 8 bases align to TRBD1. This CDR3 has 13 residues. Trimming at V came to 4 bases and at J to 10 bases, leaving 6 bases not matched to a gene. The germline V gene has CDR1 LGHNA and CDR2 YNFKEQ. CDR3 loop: CASSPDRAGEQFF. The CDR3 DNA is TGTGCCAGCAGCCCGGACAGGGCAGGGGAGCAGTTCTTC.

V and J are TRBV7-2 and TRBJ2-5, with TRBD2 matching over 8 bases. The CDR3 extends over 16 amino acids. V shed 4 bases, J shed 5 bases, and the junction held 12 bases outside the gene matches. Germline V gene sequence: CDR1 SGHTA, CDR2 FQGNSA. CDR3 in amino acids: CASSSPERGRGETQYF. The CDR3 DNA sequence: TGTGCCAGCAGCTCACCTGAGCGGGGGCGGGGGGAGACCCAGTACTTC.

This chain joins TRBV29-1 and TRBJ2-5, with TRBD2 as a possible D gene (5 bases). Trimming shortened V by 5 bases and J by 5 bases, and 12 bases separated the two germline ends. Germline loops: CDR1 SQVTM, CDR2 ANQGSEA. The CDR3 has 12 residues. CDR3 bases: TGCAGCGTTAAGGACCCGGGGGAGACCCAGTACTTC. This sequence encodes CSVKDPGETQYF.

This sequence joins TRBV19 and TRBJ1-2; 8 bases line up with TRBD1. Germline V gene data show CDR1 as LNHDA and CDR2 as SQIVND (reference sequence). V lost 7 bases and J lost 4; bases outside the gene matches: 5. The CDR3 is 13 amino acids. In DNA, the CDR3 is TGTGCCAGTAATGACAGGGGAACCTATGGCTACACCTTC. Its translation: CASNDRGTYGYTF.

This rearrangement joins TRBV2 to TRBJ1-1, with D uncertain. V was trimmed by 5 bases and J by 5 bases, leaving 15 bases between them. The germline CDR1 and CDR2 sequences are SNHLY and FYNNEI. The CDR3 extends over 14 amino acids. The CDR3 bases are TGTGCCAGCAGTACCCCAGAGGATAGGACTGAAGCTTTCTTT. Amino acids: CASSTPEDRTEAFF.

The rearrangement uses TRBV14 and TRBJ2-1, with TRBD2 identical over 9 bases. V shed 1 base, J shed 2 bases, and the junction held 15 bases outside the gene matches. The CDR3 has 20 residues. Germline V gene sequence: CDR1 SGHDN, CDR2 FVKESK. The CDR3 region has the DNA TGTGCCAGCAGCCAAGGAAAGGGGATCCGAGCGGGAGGAACCTACAATGAGCAGTTCTTC. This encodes CASSQGKGIRAGGTYNEQFF. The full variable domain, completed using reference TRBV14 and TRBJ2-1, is EAGVTQFPSHSVIEKGQTVTLRCDPISGHDNLYWYRRVMGKEIKFLLHFVKESKQDESGMPNNRFLAERTGGTYSTLKVQPAELEDSGVYFCASSQGKGIRAGGTYNEQFFGPGTRLTVL.

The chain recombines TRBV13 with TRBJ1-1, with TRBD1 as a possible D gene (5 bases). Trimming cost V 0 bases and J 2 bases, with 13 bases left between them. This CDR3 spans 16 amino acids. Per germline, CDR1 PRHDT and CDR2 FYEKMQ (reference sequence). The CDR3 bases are TGTGCCAGCAGCTTAGGGGTAGGGGTCTTAAACACTGAAGCTTTCTTT. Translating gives CASSLGVGVLNTEAFF.

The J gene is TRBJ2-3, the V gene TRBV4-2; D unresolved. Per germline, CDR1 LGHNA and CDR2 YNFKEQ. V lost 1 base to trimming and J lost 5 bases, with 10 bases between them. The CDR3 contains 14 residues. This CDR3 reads CASSQVLREDTQYF. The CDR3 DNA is TGTGCCAGCAGCCAAGTTTTGAGAGAAGATACGCAGTATTTT.

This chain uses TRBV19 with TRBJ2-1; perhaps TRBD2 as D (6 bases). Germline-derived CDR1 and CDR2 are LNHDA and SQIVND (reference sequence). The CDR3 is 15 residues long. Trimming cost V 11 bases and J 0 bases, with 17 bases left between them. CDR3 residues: CAVSSSAVSYNEQFF. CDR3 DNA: TGTGCCGTAAGTTCTAGCGCCGTCTCCTACAATGAGCAGTTCTTC.

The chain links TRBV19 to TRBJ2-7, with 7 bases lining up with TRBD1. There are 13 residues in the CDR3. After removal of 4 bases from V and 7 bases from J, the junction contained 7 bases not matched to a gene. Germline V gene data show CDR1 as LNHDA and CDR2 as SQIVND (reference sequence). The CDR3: CASSTSTGIEQYF. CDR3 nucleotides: TGTGCCAGTAGTACCTCGACAGGGATTGAGCAGTACTTC.

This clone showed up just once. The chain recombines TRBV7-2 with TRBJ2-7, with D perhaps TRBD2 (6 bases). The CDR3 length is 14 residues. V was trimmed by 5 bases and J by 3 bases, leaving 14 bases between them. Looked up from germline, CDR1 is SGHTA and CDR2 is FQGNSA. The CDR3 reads CASSPGTGGYEQYF. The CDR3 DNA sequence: TGTGCCAGCAGCCCCGGCACCGGGGGCTACGAGCAGTACTTC.

The CDR3 DNA sequence: TGTGCCAGCAGCCACTCTCATACGCAGTATTTT. This sequence encodes CASSHSHTQYF. The rearrangement uses TRBV14 and TRBJ2-3; D remains unclear. Germline V lookup: CDR1 SGHDN, CDR2 FVKESK. This CDR3 spans 11 amino acids. The ends were cut back, 3 bases at V and 7 bases at J, with 5 bases in the middle.